This TCR beta chain was captured in a study of T-cell memory formation after mild COVID-19. TCRdb analysed the 5' RACE reads with MiXCR anew, one entry per CDR3 protein. The sample records nearly 250,000 distinct CDR3 sequences, approximately 15% being singletons. Source material: PBMCs or a T cell subset sorted from them (not recorded which). The TCR was taken from an adult woman who had mild COVID-19 (a few samples of this study predate the infection). Cell type and time point are not known.

Written as DNA, the CDR3 is TGCAGTGCCCTCAGGGGGATTGAGCAGTTCTTC. This encodes CSALRGIEQFF. The chain combines TRBV20-1 with TRBJ2-1, with 7 bases lining up with TRBD1. The germline V gene encodes CDR1 DFQATT and CDR2 SNEGSKA (reference sequence). The V segment lost 6 bases and the J segment 9 bases; nucleotides outside the gene matches: 5. This CDR3 has 11 residues.